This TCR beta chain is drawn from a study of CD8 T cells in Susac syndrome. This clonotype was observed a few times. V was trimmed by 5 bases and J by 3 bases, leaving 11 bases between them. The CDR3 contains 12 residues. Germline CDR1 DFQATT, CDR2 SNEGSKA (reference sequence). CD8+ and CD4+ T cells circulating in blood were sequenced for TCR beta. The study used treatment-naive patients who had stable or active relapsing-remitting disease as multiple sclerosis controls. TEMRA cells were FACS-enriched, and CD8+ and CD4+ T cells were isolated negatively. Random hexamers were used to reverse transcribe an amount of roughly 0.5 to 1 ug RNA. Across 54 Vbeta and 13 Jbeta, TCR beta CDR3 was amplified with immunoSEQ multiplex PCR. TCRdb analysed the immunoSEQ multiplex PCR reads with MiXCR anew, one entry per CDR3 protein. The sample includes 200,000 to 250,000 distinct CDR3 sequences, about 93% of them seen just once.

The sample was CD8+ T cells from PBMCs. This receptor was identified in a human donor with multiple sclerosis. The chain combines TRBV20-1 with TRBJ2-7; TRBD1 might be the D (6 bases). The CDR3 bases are TGCAGTGCTTCCGACAGGAGCTACGAGCAGTACTTC. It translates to CSASDRSYEQYF.